This passage covers 28 T cell receptor beta chains from one sample sequenced in a study of blood T cell repertoires in COVID-19. The assay was immunoSEQ multiplex PCR, and TCRdb's table has in-frame clones only and misses some. The sample carries around 240,000 clones, roughly 82% recorded once. Sequenced: peripheral blood. Every receptor here comes from a woman in her thirties or forties who had recovered from COVID-19.

J is TRBJ1-2 and V is TRBV19; TRBD1 aligns across 7 bases. CDR3 length: 15 residues. Per the germline V gene, CDR1 is LNHDA and CDR2 is SQIVND (reference sequence). Trimming removed 4 bases from V and 7 bases from J; junction bases left unmatched: 12. The CDR3, as DNA: TGTGCCAGTAGTACGGGGACAGCCAAGGTCGGTGGCTACACCTTC. Protein: CASSTGTAKVGGYTF. The full variable domain, with the rest looked up from reference TRBV19 and TRBJ1-2, is DGGITQSPKYLFRKEGQNVTLSCEQNLNHDAMYWYRQDPGQGLRLIYYSQIVNDFQKGDIAEGYSVSREKKESFPLTVTSAQKNPTAFYLCASSTGTAKVGGYTFGSGTRLTVV.

The chain joins TRBV4-2 to TRBJ2-7, with D maybe TRBD1 (6 bases). CDR1 and CDR2 (germline): LGHNA, YNFKEQ. The length of the CDR3 is 14 residues. V gave up 3 bases and J gave up 0 bases, with 9 bases separating them. CDR3 residues: CASSHRQDSYEQYF. The CDR3 DNA reads TGTGCCAGCAGCCACCGACAGGACTCCTACGAGCAGTACTTC.

This clone was picked up a small number of times. The chain is built from TRBV30 and TRBJ2-7; D is perhaps TRBD2 (6 bases). The CDR3 has 13 amino acids. Deletions cut 2 bases from V and 2 bases from J, with 10 bases between. CDR1 and CDR2 (germline): GTSNPN, SVGIG (reference sequence). CDR3 region: CAWSRGGAYEQYF. In nucleotides, the CDR3 is TGTGCCTGGAGTAGGGGAGGCGCCTACGAGCAGTACTTC.

The chain joins TRBV5-1 to TRBJ2-1, with D maybe TRBD2 (6 bases). CDR1 is SGHRS and CDR2 is YFSETQ in the germline V gene. V dropped 0 bases and J dropped 8 bases, with 6 bases sitting between them. CDR3 length: 12 amino acids. CDR3 sequence: CASSLAGDEQFF. CDR3 DNA: TGCGCCAGCAGCTTGGCGGGGGATGAGCAGTTCTTC.

This clone has a single count. V gene TRBV7-8 combines with J gene TRBJ2-1; TRBD2 matches 10 bases. Trimming at V came to 5 bases and at J to 5 bases, leaving 6 bases not matched to a gene. Germline V lookup: CDR1 SGHVS, CDR2 FQNEAQ. There are 15 residues in the CDR3. This chain's CDR3 is CASSPSGGVNNEQFF. CDR3 nucleotide sequence: TGTGCCAGCAGCCCGAGCGGGGGGGTGAACAATGAGCAGTTCTTC. Variable domain in full (rest from reference TRBV7-8 and TRBJ2-1): GAGVSQSPRYKVAKRGQDVALRCDPISGHVSLFWYQQALGQGPEFLTYFQNEAQLDKSGLPSDRFFAERPEGSVSTLKIQRTQQEDSAVYLCASSPSGGVNNEQFFGPGTRLTVL.

This chain links TRBV6-5 with TRBJ2-1; D remains unclear. This CDR3 is 13 amino acids long. Germline-derived CDR1 and CDR2 are MNHEY and SVGAGI. V was cut by 4 bases and J by 9 bases, with 13 bases left in between. In nucleotides, the CDR3 is TGTGCCAGCAGTTTTGGGTACCCAGGTGAGCAGTTCTTC. Residues: CASSFGYPGEQFF.

The chain has TRBV5-6 and TRBJ1-4, with 7 bases that match TRBD1. The junction had 7 bases not matched to a gene; V was cut back by 3 bases and J by 5 bases. This CDR3 has 15 residues. Germline V lookup: CDR1 SGHDT, CDR2 YYEEEE. CDR3 residues: CASSSLGQWNEKLFF. For the CDR3, the DNA is TGTGCCAGCAGCTCCCTGGGACAGTGGAATGAAAAACTGTTTTTT. Together with reference TRBV5-6 and TRBJ1-4, the CDR3 gives the full variable domain: DAGVTQSPTHLIKTRGQQVTLRCSPKSGHDTVSWYQQALGQGPQFIFQYYEEEERQRGNFPDRFSGHQFPNYSSELNVNALLLGDSALYLCASSSLGQWNEKLFFGSGTQLSVL.

The chain couples TRBV30 to TRBJ1-2; D possibly corresponds to TRBD1 (6 bases). The V gene's germline CDR1 is GTSNPN and CDR2 SVGIG (reference sequence). Trimming removed 1 base at V and 5 bases at J, with 20 bases between. CDR3 length: 16 residues. CDR3: CAWSAPVTGINYGYTF. CDR3 in DNA: TGTGCCTGGAGTGCCCCTGTTACAGGGATCAATTATGGCTACACCTTC.

The chain joins TRBV27 to TRBJ1-3; D gene ambiguous. The CDR3 has 15 amino acids. The germline gives CDR1 MNHEY, CDR2 SMNVEV (reference sequence). Deletions cut 1 base from V and 2 bases from J, with 9 bases between. The CDR3 DNA follows: TGTGCCAGCAGTTTATGGTTCGGGGCTGGAAACACCATATATTTT. As protein: CASSLWFGAGNTIYF.

J is TRBJ2-7 and V is TRBV5-5, with 12 bases that match TRBD2. The CDR3 contains 15 residues. The V gene's germline CDR1 is SGHKS and CDR2 YYEKEE (reference sequence). V trimming: 3 bases; J trimming: 3 bases; junction bases outside the gene matches: 4. CDR3 coding DNA: TGTGCCAGCAGCTCACTGACTAGCGGGGGCTACGAGCAGTACTTC. This encodes CASSSLTSGGYEQYF.

The genes are TRBV18 and TRBJ2-1, with 9 bases identical to TRBD2. Trimming at V came to 0 bases and at J to 0 bases, leaving 3 bases not matched to a gene. CDR3 length: 17 residues. CDR1 KGHSH and CDR2 LQKENI come from the germline V gene. CDR3 nucleotide sequence: TGTGCCAGCTCACCACCACTAGCGGGTGCCTCCTACAATGAGCAGTTCTTC. Its translation: CASSPPLAGASYNEQFF. The whole variable domain, filled in from reference TRBV18 and TRBJ2-1, reads NAGVMQNPRHLVRRRGQEARLRCSPMKGHSHVYWYRQLPEEGLKFMVYLQKENIIDESGMPKERFSAEFPKEGPSILRIQQVVRGDSAAYFCASSPPLAGASYNEQFFGPGTRLTVL.

J is TRBJ2-1 and V is TRBV30; the D gene is possibly TRBD1 (5 bases). CDR1 and CDR2 (germline): GTSNPN, SVGIG (reference sequence). The CDR3 has 14 residues. Trimming removed 3 bases from V and 9 bases from J, with 18 bases in between. CDR3 protein: CAWRSAAYQGEQFF. The CDR3 DNA reads as TGTGCCTGGAGGAGTGCGGCCTATCAGGGTGAGCAGTTCTTC.

The rearrangement uses TRBV28 and TRBJ1-2; D uncertain. The V end was cut by 4 bases, the J end by 4 bases, with 10 bases between. The CDR3 totals 13 residues. Germline V gene data show CDR1 as MDHEN and CDR2 as SYDVKM. As DNA, the CDR3 is TGTGCCAGCAGTTCGTCGGTTCTCTATGGCTACACCTTC. Protein: CASSSSVLYGYTF.

The chain couples TRBV28 to TRBJ2-5; 13 nucleotides align to TRBD2. Trimming removed 4 bases from V and 1 base from J; junction bases left unmatched: 15. Germline-derived CDR1 and CDR2 are MDHEN and SYDVKM. There are 20 residues in the CDR3. Here the CDR3 reads CASSSPWDHTSGGAQETQYF. The CDR3 bases are TGTGCCAGCAGTTCACCATGGGACCATACTAGCGGGGGGGCCCAAGAGACCCAGTACTTC. The variable domain in full, completed from reference TRBV28 and TRBJ2-5, reads DVKVTQSSRYLVKRTGEKVFLECVQDMDHENMFWYRQDPGLGLRLIYFSYDVKMKEKGDIPEGYSVSREKKERFSLILESASTNQTSMYLCASSSPWDHTSGGAQETQYFGPGTRLLVL.

The rearrangement uses TRBV7-9 and TRBJ2-3, with 7 bases fitting TRBD1. J lost 6 bases, V lost 3 bases, and 6 bases had no gene match. Germline values: CDR1 SEHNR, CDR2 FQNEAQ (reference sequence). The CDR3 length is 14 residues. The CDR3 loop is CASSLTGFGDTQYF. The CDR3 nucleotides are TGTGCCAGCAGCTTGACAGGGTTCGGGGATACGCAGTATTTT.

Details on this clone: Other DNA sequences in the same sample also yield this CDR3. V is TRBV6-5 and J is TRBJ1-1; tentative D call: TRBD1 (5 bases). Trimming left V 5 bases short and J 1 base short, with 11 bases between. Germline values: CDR1 MNHEY, CDR2 SVGAGI. CDR3 length: 14 residues. The DNA of the CDR3 is TGTGCCAGCAGTACCGGGACTGGGAACACTGAAGCTTTCTTT. This sequence encodes CASSTGTGNTEAFF.

The chain has TRBV5-4 and TRBJ1-6; TRBD1 matches at 7 bases. The V gene's germline CDR1 is SGHNT and CDR2 YYREEE (reference sequence). This CDR3 has 15 residues. After removal of 0 bases from V and 9 bases from J, the junction contained 6 bases not matched to a gene. The CDR3 spells CASSLGQGKASPLHF. As DNA, the CDR3 is TGTGCCAGCAGCTTGGGACAGGGCAAAGCTTCACCCCTCCACTTT.

The chain joins TRBV7-9 to TRBJ2-3, with a weak D call TRBD1 (5 bases). V lost 5 bases to trimming and J lost 0 bases, with 6 bases between them. The CDR3 is 13 amino acids. The germline gives CDR1 SEHNR, CDR2 FQNEAQ (reference sequence). The CDR3, as DNA: TGTGCCAGCAGCCCAGGGAGCACAGATACGCAGTATTTT. Residues: CASSPGSTDTQYF.

This sequence joins TRBV5-4 and TRBJ1-1; D unresolved. Germline V gene lookup returns CDR1 SGHNT and CDR2 YYREEE (reference sequence). V shed 0 bases and J shed 3 bases, with 6 bases lying between them. The CDR3 extends over 13 amino acids. This CDR3 reads CASSLVGDTEAFF. The DNA for the CDR3 is TGTGCCAGCAGCTTGGTCGGGGACACTGAAGCTTTCTTT.

The genes are TRBV9 and TRBJ2-1; TRBD1 agrees at 8 bases. Per germline, CDR1 SGDLS and CDR2 YYNGEE. The CDR3 loop spans 15 amino acids. V lost 0 bases and J lost 8; bases outside the gene matches: 7. CDR3 bases: TGTGCCAGCAGCGTAGATCCAGGGGGCAGGGATGAGCAGTTCTTC. Its translation is CASSVDPGGRDEQFF.

The chain uses TRBV29-1 and TRBJ2-3; 8 nucleotides match TRBD2. CDR1 and CDR2 (germline): SQVTM, ANQGSEA. J lost 5 bases, V lost 7 bases, and 8 bases had no gene match. The CDR3 length is 13 residues. Written as DNA, the CDR3 is TGCAGCGCCATGGGACTAGTAGGAGATACGCAGTATTTT. This translates into CSAMGLVGDTQYF.

This chain uses TRBV20-1 with TRBJ2-7; 9 nucleotides agree with TRBD1. Trimming took 3 bases from V and 9 from J; bases not matched to a gene: 15. The germline CDR1 and CDR2 sequences are DFQATT and SNEGSKA (reference sequence). The CDR3 contains 15 residues. The CDR3: CSASDPGQGAARQYF. CDR3 nucleotides: TGCAGTGCTAGTGATCCGGGACAGGGCGCCGCGCGGCAGTACTTC.

This chain links TRBV11-2 with TRBJ2-2, with 11 nucleotides matching TRBD2. CDR1 is SGHAT, CDR2 FQNNGV, per germline. The CDR3 is made up of 18 amino acids. The V gene end was trimmed by 1 base and the J gene end by 5 bases; junction bases not matched to a gene: 9. The CDR3 region is CASSLGLAGGRRTGELFF. CDR3 DNA: TGTGCCAGCAGCTTAGGCTTAGCGGGGGGGCGCCGGACCGGGGAGCTGTTTTTT.

This clone was found once. The chain recombines TRBV13 with TRBJ1-2; a possible D gene is TRBD1 (6 bases). The CDR3 loop spans 15 amino acids. CDR1 PRHDT and CDR2 FYEKMQ come from the germline V gene (reference sequence). V dropped 5 bases and J dropped 4 bases, with 17 bases sitting between them. The CDR3 reads CASSPGRTEIYGYTF. Written as DNA, the CDR3 is TGTGCCAGCAGCCCAGGCCGGACAGAGATCTATGGCTACACCTTC.

The rearrangement joins TRBV5-8 to TRBJ2-3; TRBD2 might be the D (6 bases). The CDR3 spans 13 residues. Germline CDR1 and CDR2: SGHTS and YDEGEE. V was cut by 2 bases and J by 4 bases, with 8 bases left in between. The CDR3 loop is CASSFSGADTQYF. CDR3 nucleotides: TGTGCCAGCAGCTTTTCGGGGGCAGATACGCAGTATTTT.

About this clone itself: Other DNA sequences in this specimen translate into the identical CDR3. This rearrangement joins TRBV7-9 to TRBJ2-3; 11 bases are shared with TRBD1. CDR1 and CDR2 (germline): SEHNR, FQNEAQ (reference sequence). V lost 3 bases and J lost 3; bases outside the gene matches: 2. The CDR3 totals 15 residues. The CDR3 loop reads CASSLGQGGTDTQYF. The CDR3 DNA reads TGTGCCAGCAGCTTGGGACAGGGGGGGACAGATACGCAGTATTTT. Full variable domain (remainder filled in from reference TRBV7-9 and TRBJ2-3): DTGVSQNPRHKITKRGQNVTFRCDPISEHNRLYWYRQTLGQGPEFLTYFQNEAQLEKSRLLSDRFSAERPKGSFSTLEIQRTEQGDSAMYLCASSLGQGGTDTQYFGPGTRLTVL.

The chain joins TRBV11-1 to TRBJ2-5, with D hard to call. Trimming pared 6 bases from V and 4 bases from J, leaving 15 bases between. This CDR3 region has 14 residues. Germline lookup yields CDR1 SGHAT and CDR2 FQDESV (reference sequence). The CDR3 sequence is CASRSTLDGETQYF. The DNA for the CDR3 is TGTGCCAGCAGATCGACTCTAGATGGAGAGACCCAGTACTTC.

CDR3 protein: CASRVDRGGTEAFF. The CDR3 nucleotides are TGTGCCAGCAGGGTTGACAGGGGAGGTACTGAAGCTTTCTTT. The rearrangement links TRBV2 to TRBJ1-1; the match to TRBD1 covers 8 bases. Germline trimming cut 6 bases from V and 5 bases from J; bases unmatched to any gene: 8. Germline V gene data show CDR1 as SNHLY and CDR2 as FYNNEI. The CDR3 sequence is 14 residues long.